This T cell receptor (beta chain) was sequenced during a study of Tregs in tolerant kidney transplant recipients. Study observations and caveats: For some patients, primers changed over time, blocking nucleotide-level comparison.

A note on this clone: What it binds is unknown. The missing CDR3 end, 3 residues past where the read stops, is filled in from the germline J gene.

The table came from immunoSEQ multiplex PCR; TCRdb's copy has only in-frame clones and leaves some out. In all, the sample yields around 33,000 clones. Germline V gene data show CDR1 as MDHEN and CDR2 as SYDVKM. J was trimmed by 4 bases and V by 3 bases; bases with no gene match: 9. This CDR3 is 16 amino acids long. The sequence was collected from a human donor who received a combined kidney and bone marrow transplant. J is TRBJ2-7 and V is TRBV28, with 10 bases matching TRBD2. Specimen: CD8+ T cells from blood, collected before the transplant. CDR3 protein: CASSFSSGRRFYEQYF. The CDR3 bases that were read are TGTGCCAGCAGTTTCTCTAGCGGGAGAAGGTTTTACGAG.